A single sample gave rise to the 32 T cell receptor beta chains below, sequenced in a study of blood T cell repertoires in COVID-19 (dated by TCRdb to the early 2020s). The protocol used for the library was the immunoSEQ multiplex PCR assay. Entries here come from immuneACCESS through TCRdb and include only in-frame sequences with V and J called. Some clones fail to appear in such tables; in the studies checked, an unresolved V gene covers under half of the shortfall, and the cause of the remainder is unknown. Across this sample there are fewer than 250,000 clones, with 80% to 95% seen only once. About 0.8% of the sample is in the top ten clones. The sequenced material came from peripheral blood. These receptors were collected from a man younger than 45 with COVID-19, enrolled during active disease.

The V gene is TRBV7-2, the J gene TRBJ1-5; D not certain. The CDR3 spans 14 residues. Looked up from germline, CDR1 is SGHTA and CDR2 is FQGNSA. The V gene lost 2 bases and the J gene lost 0 bases, with 5 bases spanning the gap. DNA for the CDR3: TGTGCCAGCAGCTTACAAAATAGCAATCAGCCCCAGCATTTT. Translated: CASSLQNSNQPQHF.

With regard to this clone: Other nucleotide sequences from this sample produce the same CDR3. The chain is built from TRBV6-5 and TRBJ1-5, with 8 bases lining up with TRBD1. There are 14 residues in the CDR3. Germline values: CDR1 MNHEY, CDR2 SVGAGI. V lost 4 bases to trimming and J lost 2 bases; unmatched junction nucleotides: 1. Here the CDR3 reads CASSSGQGNQPQHF. CDR3 sequence (DNA): TGTGCCAGCAGTTCGGGACAGGGCAATCAGCCCCAGCATTTT.

The rearrangement joins TRBV6-4 to TRBJ1-2; D call uncertain. CDR1 is MRHNA and CDR2 is SNTAGT in the germline V gene. The CDR3 is made up of 14 amino acids. V lost 5 bases and J lost 1, with 11 bases in between. The DNA of the CDR3 is TGTGCCAGCAGTCCCTCCGTGTTTAACTATGGCTACACCTTC. Encoded protein: CASSPSVFNYGYTF.

The chain has TRBV7-2 and TRBJ1-5; weak D call: TRBD1 (5 bases). The V gene's germline CDR1 is SGHTA and CDR2 FQGNSA. The CDR3 is made up of 17 amino acids. The V end was cut by 1 base, the J end by 0 bases, with 13 bases between. The CDR3 here is CASSLGAGRYSNQPQHF. The CDR3 region has the DNA TGTGCCAGCAGCTTAGGGGCGGGGCGGTATAGCAATCAGCCCCAGCATTTT. Variable domain in full (rest from reference TRBV7-2 and TRBJ1-5): GAGVSQSPSNKVTEKGKDVELRCDPISGHTALYWYRQSLGQGLEFLIYFQGNSAPDKSGLPSDRFSAERTGGSVSTLTIQRTQQEDSAVYLCASSLGAGRYSNQPQHFGDGTRLSIL.

This chain links TRBV11-2 with TRBJ2-5, with 12 bases lining up with TRBD1. The CDR3 runs to 15 residues. Germline V lookup: CDR1 SGHAT, CDR2 FQNNGV. The V segment lost 5 bases and the J segment 5 bases; nucleotides outside the gene matches: 6. Here the CDR3 reads CASSRGQGASETQYF. The DNA for the CDR3 is TGTGCCAGCAGCAGGGGACAGGGGGCGTCGGAGACCCAGTACTTC.

The chain employs TRBV9 and TRBJ2-2, with D possibly being TRBD1 (6 bases). V gave up 4 bases and J gave up 5 bases, with 18 bases separating them. Germline values: CDR1 SGDLS, CDR2 YYNGEE. The CDR3 consists of 16 residues. CDR3 DNA sequence: TGTGCCAGCAGCCCACGGACAGCCCCAGGGACCGGGGAGCTGTTTTTT. Translated: CASSPRTAPGTGELFF.

V gene TRBV5-1 combines with J gene TRBJ2-3; 10 positions agree with TRBD1. The ends lost 4 bases at V and 4 bases at J; junction bases unmatched: 6. Germline-derived CDR1 and CDR2 are SGHRS and YFSETQ. CDR3 length: 15 amino acids. This chain's CDR3 is CASSPGTGVPDTQYF. The CDR3 DNA reads as TGCGCCAGCAGCCCCGGGACAGGGGTCCCAGATACGCAGTATTTT. Supplemented by reference TRBV5-1 and TRBJ2-3, the full variable domain reads KAGVTQTPRYLIKTRGQQVTLSCSPISGHRSVSWYQQTPGQGLQFLFEYFSETQRNKGNFPGRFSGRQFSNSRSEMNVSTLELGDSALYLCASSPGTGVPDTQYFGPGTRLTVL.

The chain joins TRBV11-2 to TRBJ2-7; D call uncertain. Germline V lookup: CDR1 SGHAT, CDR2 FQNNGV. The CDR3 totals 12 residues. Trimming removed 9 bases from V and 6 bases from J, with 15 bases in between. CDR3 bases: TGTGCCAGTCTGTCGCGGTTCGGCGAGCAGTACTTC. Protein sequence: CASLSRFGEQYF.

This chain connects TRBV6-1 to TRBJ1-3, with 8 bases that match TRBD1. The CDR3 runs to 15 residues. Germline V CDR1 and CDR2: MNHNS, SASEGT. The ends lost 2 bases at V and 8 bases at J; junction bases unmatched: 8. The CDR3 DNA is TGTGCCAGCAGTGAACAGGACAGGGCTGGGTACACCATATATTTT. This gives the protein CASSEQDRAGYTIYF.

This clone was observed a single time. The genes are TRBV5-6 and TRBJ2-7, with 9 bases identical to TRBD1. The CDR3 has 15 amino acids. CDR1 is SGHDT, CDR2 YYEEEE, per germline. Trimming cost V 5 bases and J 3 bases; bases outside gene matches: 9. In DNA, the CDR3 is TGTGCCAGCAGTTTTACAGGGGGCCAATTCTACGAGCAGTACTTC. Its protein product is CASSFTGGQFYEQYF.

V and J are TRBV10-3 and TRBJ1-1; 8 bases align to TRBD1. The CDR3 spans 14 residues. Germline V gives CDR1 ENHRY, CDR2 SYGVKD. V shed 6 bases and J 4 bases; nucleotides not matched to a gene: 7. DNA of the CDR3: TGTGCCATCAGAACGGGACAGGACCTCACTGAAGCTTTCTTT. Amino acids: CAIRTGQDLTEAFF.

The rearrangement uses TRBV9 and TRBJ2-2, with D perhaps matching TRBD2 (5 bases). The CDR3 extends over 16 amino acids. The V gene lost 0 bases and the J gene lost 1 base, with 10 bases spanning the gap. Germline assignment: CDR1 SGDLS and CDR2 YYNGEE. DNA for the CDR3: TGTGCCAGCAGCGTAGATCAAGCGGTGAACACCGGGGAGCTGTTTTTT. Translation gives CASSVDQAVNTGELFF.

This CDR3 reads CASRTASGGANPIEQFF. The CDR3 DNA is TGCGCCAGCAGAACCGCGAGCGGGGGGGCCAATCCAATTGAGCAGTTCTTC. This chain uses TRBV5-1 with TRBJ2-1, with TRBD2 matching over 10 bases. Germline CDR1 is SGHRS and CDR2 is YFSETQ. This CDR3 has 17 residues. With V trimmed by 5 bases and J by 9 bases, 17 bases remained unmatched.

The V call is TRBV5-6, the J call TRBJ1-6; D gene ambiguous. The ends were cut back, 0 bases at V and 0 bases at J, with 7 bases in the middle. CDR3 length equals 16 residues. Germline CDR1 SGHDT, CDR2 YYEEEE. The CDR3: CASSLDGSSYNSPLHF. The CDR3 DNA follows: TGTGCCAGCAGCTTGGACGGGAGCTCCTATAATTCACCCCTCCACTTT.

The V call is TRBV18, the J call TRBJ2-5; possible D gene TRBD1, 6 bases. Germline lookup yields CDR1 KGHSH and CDR2 LQKENI. There are 15 residues in the CDR3. With 4 bases removed from V and 0 bases from J, the gap between germline ends came to 12 bases. This chain's CDR3 is CASSLIGDNQETQYF. In DNA, the CDR3 is TGTGCCAGCTCACTAATAGGGGACAACCAAGAGACCCAGTACTTC.

DNA for the CDR3: TGCGCCAGCAAAGGGCAGGCGGGGGATACGCAGTATTTT. Translation: CASKGQAGDTQYF. This sequence joins TRBV5-1 and TRBJ2-3; D might be TRBD2 (6 bases). CDR3 length: 13 residues. The germline V gene has CDR1 SGHRS and CDR2 YFSETQ. Trimming stripped 6 bases from V and 6 bases from J, with 14 bases between.

The J gene is TRBJ2-7, the V gene TRBV4-1; 7 positions agree with TRBD1. This CDR3 contains 15 residues. Trimming took 0 bases from V and 3 from J; bases not matched to a gene: 5. Germline lookup yields CDR1 MGHRA and CDR2 YSYEKL. CDR3: CASSQERRTGYEQYF. The CDR3 nucleotides are TGCGCCAGCAGCCAAGAACGCCGGACAGGCTACGAGCAGTACTTC.

The V gene is TRBV12-3 or TRBV12-4, the J gene TRBJ1-2; D uncertain. The V end was cut by 3 bases, the J end by 6 bases, with 8 bases between. The CDR3 spans 12 residues. The DNA for the CDR3 is TGTGCCAGCAGTTTTACGGGGAATGGCTACACCTTC. Translated: CASSFTGNGYTF.

This clone was detected once. The chain couples TRBV29-1 to TRBJ2-2; TRBD1 might be the D (6 bases). Trimming removed 6 bases at V and 0 bases at J, with 14 bases between. In germline, CDR1 is SQVTM, CDR2 ANQGSEA. The CDR3 sequence is 15 residues long. The CDR3 region is CSVGPGHPNTGELFF. The CDR3 DNA reads as TGCAGCGTGGGACCGGGACATCCGAACACCGGGGAGCTGTTTTTT.

The genes are TRBV3-1 (or the pseudogene TRBV3-2) and TRBJ2-2; D may be TRBD2 (7 bases). Trimming removed 0 bases from V and 7 bases from J, with 9 bases in between. Germline V gene lookup returns CDR1 LGHDT and CDR2 YNNKEL (reference sequence). The CDR3 consists of 14 residues. This CDR3 is CASSQEGGDGELFF. CDR3 bases: TGTGCCAGCAGCCAAGAAGGGGGGGACGGGGAGCTGTTTTTT.

This sequence joins TRBV6-4 and TRBJ1-2; 12 bases match TRBD1. The CDR3 covers 15 residues. J was trimmed by 2 bases and V by 2 bases; bases with no gene match: 0. Per the germline V gene, CDR1 is MRHNA and CDR2 is SNTAGT. The CDR3 region has the DNA TGTGCCAGCAGTGACGGGACAGGGGGCAACTATGGCTACACCTTC. This translates into CASSDGTGGNYGYTF.

The rearrangement uses TRBV19 and TRBJ2-7; TRBD1 aligns across 8 bases. The CDR3 runs to 16 residues. The J segment lost 4 bases and the V segment lost 3 bases, leaving 11 bases of the junction unmatched. In germline, CDR1 is LNHDA, CDR2 SQIVND (reference sequence). The CDR3 DNA is TGTGCCAGTAGTATGAGTTCAGCTGGGACAGGATACGAGCAGTACTTC. Translating it yields CASSMSSAGTGYEQYF.

The chain combines TRBV5-1 with TRBJ1-2, with unresolved D. This CDR3 has 14 amino acids. CDR1 is SGHRS and CDR2 is YFSETQ in the germline V gene. The V and J ends lost 1 base and 0 bases respectively, with 7 bases between them. CDR3 residues: CASSLMATNYGYTF. In DNA form, the CDR3 reads TGCGCCAGCAGCTTGATGGCAACTAACTATGGCTACACCTTC. The full variable domain, in which reference TRBV5-1 and TRBJ1-2 provide the parts outside the CDR3, is KAGVTQTPRYLIKTRGQQVTLSCSPISGHRSVSWYQQTPGQGLQFLFEYFSETQRNKGNFPGRFSGRQFSNSRSEMNVSTLELGDSALYLCASSLMATNYGYTFGSGTRLTVV.

In its sample, this clone was seen a few times. The chain couples TRBV28 to TRBJ1-2, with D possibly TRBD1 on 6 matching bases. Germline V lookup: CDR1 MDHEN, CDR2 SYDVKM. The CDR3 covers 12 residues. Trimming stripped 6 bases from V and 2 bases from J, with 7 bases between. CDR3 sequence (DNA): TGTGCCAGCAGAGGGACAAACTATGGCTACACCTTC. Protein: CASRGTNYGYTF.

The V call is TRBV19, the J call TRBJ2-1; 7 bases are shared with TRBD1. The CDR3 has 16 amino acids. The V gene end was trimmed by 5 bases and the J gene end by 8 bases; junction bases not matched to a gene: 15. Per the germline V gene, CDR1 is LNHDA and CDR2 is SQIVND (reference sequence). The CDR3 DNA follows: TGTGCCAGTAGTCCAGTGACAGGGTCAAGGCTTGATGAGCAGTTCTTC. Translated, it gives CASSPVTGSRLDEQFF.

This clone was recorded only once. V and J are TRBV6-6 and TRBJ2-2, with 11 bases identical to TRBD2. This CDR3 has 16 residues. CDR1 is MNHNY, CDR2 SVGAGI, per germline (reference sequence). Unmatched junction bases numbered 7, after V lost 6 bases and J lost 4 bases. As DNA, the CDR3 is TGTGCCAGCAGCTCCGGGACTAGCGGTTCCACCGGGGAGCTGTTTTTT. It is translated as CASSSGTSGSTGELFF.

The rearrangement joins TRBV7-2 to TRBJ1-3; D not resolved. V gave up 5 bases and J gave up 7 bases, with 12 bases separating them. The germline CDR1 and CDR2 sequences are SGHTA and FQGNSA. The CDR3 spans 13 residues. Here the CDR3 reads CASSEPIQNTIYF. As DNA, the CDR3 is TGTGCCAGCAGCGAACCCATACAGAACACCATATATTTT.

The rearrangement uses TRBV2 and TRBJ1-5; D remains unclear. The germline V gene has CDR1 SNHLY and CDR2 FYNNEI. The CDR3 covers 13 residues. V lost 10 bases, J lost 3 bases, and 13 bases lay in between. The CDR3 reads CATKREINQPQHF. CDR3 coding DNA: TGTGCCACTAAAAGGGAGATCAATCAGCCCCAGCATTTT.

The chain couples TRBV5-1 to TRBJ1-2; 7 positions agree with TRBD1. Germline CDR1 is SGHRS and CDR2 is YFSETQ. The CDR3 covers 13 residues. With V trimmed by 0 bases and J by 4 bases, 0 bases remained unmatched. The CDR3 coding sequence is TGCGCCAGCAGCTTGGGGGACAGCTATGGCTACACCTTC. Its translation: CASSLGDSYGYTF.

The CDR3 DNA reads TGCGCCAGCAGCCGGGGGACAGGGGAACGCGGCGAGCAGTACTTC. Translating it yields CASSRGTGERGEQYF. The chain joins TRBV4-1 to TRBJ2-7; 10 nucleotides line up with TRBD1. With 4 bases clipped from V and 6 bases from J, the junction kept 9 bases outside the gene matches. Germline CDR1 is MGHRA and CDR2 is YSYEKL. CDR3 length: 15 residues.

The chain carries TRBV19 and TRBJ1-4; no clear D. The CDR3 sequence is 15 residues long. CDR1 LNHDA and CDR2 SQIVND come from the germline V gene (reference sequence). The V gene lost 1 base and the J gene lost 7 bases, with 13 bases spanning the gap. CDR3 nucleotides: TGTGCCAGTAGTATAGCCCGGGGTTTGGGTGAAAAACTGTTTTTT. Amino acid sequence: CASSIARGLGEKLFF.

The DNA for the CDR3 is TGTGCCAGCAGCCAATCCCAGGGGGGGCCCCAGCATTTT. It specifies CASSQSQGGPQHF. The rearrangement joins TRBV3-1 (or the pseudogene TRBV3-2) to TRBJ1-5, with 7 bases lining up with TRBD1. CDR3 length: 13 amino acids. Unmatched junction bases numbered 4, after V lost 2 bases and J lost 9 bases. The germline CDR1 and CDR2 sequences are LGHDT and YNNKEL (reference sequence).